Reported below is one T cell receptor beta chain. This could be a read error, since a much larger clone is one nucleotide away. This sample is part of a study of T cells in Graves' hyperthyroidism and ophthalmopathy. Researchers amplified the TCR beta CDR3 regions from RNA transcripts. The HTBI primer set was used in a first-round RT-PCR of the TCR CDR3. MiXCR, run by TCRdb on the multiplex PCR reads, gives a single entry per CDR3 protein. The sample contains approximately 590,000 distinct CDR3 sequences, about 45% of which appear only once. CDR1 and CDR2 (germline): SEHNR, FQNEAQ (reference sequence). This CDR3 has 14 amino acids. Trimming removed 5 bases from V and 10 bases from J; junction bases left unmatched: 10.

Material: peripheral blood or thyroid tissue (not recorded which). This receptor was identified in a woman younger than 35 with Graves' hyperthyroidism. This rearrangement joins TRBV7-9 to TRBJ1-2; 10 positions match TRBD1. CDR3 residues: CASSTGQGYWVYTF. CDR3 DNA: TGTGCCAGCAGCACGGGACAGGGGTACTGGGTCTACACCTTC.